These T cell receptor beta chains were read from a single sample in a study of T-cell reconstitution after alpha-beta-depleted transplantation in children. One entry per CDR3 protein results from TCRdb running MiXCR on the PCR reads. The sample gives 65,000 to 90,000 distinct CDR3 sequences, roughly 11% of which show up once; under 15% is in the top ten. The sample consisted of PBMCs, taken before TCRalphabeta/CD19-depleted stem cell transplant. The receptors were gathered from a boy aged 5-17 years with acute myeloid leukemia, due to receive a stem cell transplant. The conserved cysteine and the conserved F or W are not part of the CDR3 here.

V: TRBV28
J: TRBJ1-2
length: 11
CDR3: ATGTVTNYGYT

V: TRBV7-2
J: TRBJ2-3
length: 12
CDR3: TSSRGVGEDTQY

V: TRBV5-5
J: TRBJ2-1
length: 12
CDR3: ASSPRGLGNEQF

V: TRBV20-1
J: TRBJ2-3
length: 14
CDR3: SARDGMRPSTDTQY

V: TRBV6-5
J: TRBJ2-2
length: 13
CDR3: ASSYPQGATGELF

V: TRBV5-5
J: TRBJ1-6
length: 13
CDR3: ASSGTTGVNSPLH

V: TRBV27
J: TRBJ1-1
length: 13
CDR3: ASSFRADLNTEAF

V: TRBV5-1
J: TRBJ2-2
length: 13
CDR3: ASRPSGSKDGELF

V: TRBV3-1
J: TRBJ1-3
length: 10
CDR3: ASSPSGTTIY

V: TRBV12-3/TRBV12-4
J: TRBJ2-2
length: 13
CDR3: ASSKGTSNTGELF

V: TRBV7-2
J: TRBJ2-3
length: 15
CDR3: ASSTGTSGYGTDTQY

V: TRBV5-1
J: TRBJ2-7
length: 12
CDR3: ASSLQAHTYEQY

V: TRBV20-1
J: TRBJ2-3
length: 11
CDR3: SARATQADTQY

V: TRBV7-9
J: TRBJ1-1
length: 11
CDR3: ASSPVSNTEAF

V: TRBV5-5
J: TRBJ1-1
length: 11
CDR3: ASSLGDITEAF

V: TRBV2
J: TRBJ1-2
length: 12
CDR3: ASSERGGPYGYT

V: TRBV9
J: TRBJ2-1
length: 11
CDR3: ASSAGDLDEQF

V: TRBV12-3/TRBV12-4
J: TRBJ2-4
length: 15
CDR3: ASSLELAAQAKNIQY

V: TRBV4-2
J: TRBJ2-1
length: 17
CDR3: ASSQDPFTGGVLRHEQF

V: TRBV11-1
J: TRBJ2-2
length: 12
CDR3: ASSLGTFPGELF

V: TRBV5-1
J: TRBJ2-1
length: 14
CDR3: ASSPNRDRVFNEQF

V: TRBV15
J: TRBJ2-7
length: 11
CDR3: ATSFDRAYEQY

V: TRBV3-1
J: TRBJ2-4
length: 15
CDR3: ASSHPPGQGAQNIQY

V: TRBV10-3
J: TRBJ1-1
length: 11
CDR3: AIRTLPNTEAF

V: TRBV19
J: TRBJ2-1
length: 12
CDR3: ASSIEAADNEQF

V: TRBV6-6
J: TRBJ2-5
length: 11
CDR3: ASSYSLTETQY

V: TRBV4-2
J: TRBJ2-5
length: 13
CDR3: ASSTLPGQSETQY

V: TRBV7-6
J: TRBJ2-7
length: 14
CDR3: ASSYVPGPSSYEQY

V: TRBV29-1
J: TRBJ2-5
length: 13
CDR3: SVASGSGLAETQY

V: TRBV6-2/TRBV6-3
J: TRBJ2-1
length: 12
CDR3: ASRWTSGYNEQF

V: TRBV28
J: TRBJ1-5
length: 16
CDR3: ASSLLGPGTGGNQPQH

V: TRBV4-3
J: TRBJ2-2
length: 13
CDR3: ASSQVRSGSGELF

V: TRBV4-3
J: TRBJ2-7
length: 9
CDR3: ASSQDYEQY

V: TRBV5-1
J: TRBJ2-3
length: 16
CDR3: ASSLDSARTSGRETQY

V: TRBV7-2
J: TRBJ1-5
length: 16
CDR3: ASSPLWGEGMGNQPQH

V: TRBV7-2
J: TRBJ2-7
length: 14
CDR3: ASSLDASGAAYEQY

V: TRBV7-8
J: TRBJ2-3
length: 13
CDR3: ASRNLRTTRSTQY

V: TRBV7-2
J: TRBJ2-1
length: 14
CDR3: ASSLVGGAVSDEQF

V: TRBV4-3
J: TRBJ2-2
length: 12
CDR3: ASSQDRSAGELF

V: TRBV20-1
J: TRBJ1-1
length: 14
CDR3: SASRGPTPPNTEAF

V: TRBV28
J: TRBJ1-5
length: 12
CDR3: ASSLWGLNQPQH

V: TRBV5-1
J: TRBJ2-3
length: 15
CDR3: ASSTPSAWRTTDTQY

V: TRBV7-3
J: TRBJ2-1
length: 14
CDR3: ASSHMTSGRHNEQF

V: TRBV9
J: TRBJ2-7
length: 12
CDR3: ASSPGQGAYEQY

V: TRBV12-3/TRBV12-4
J: TRBJ2-5
length: 13
CDR3: ASSFLRGKQETQY

V: TRBV20-1
J: TRBJ2-1
length: 14
CDR3: SARSGLAGGFNEQF

V: TRBV24-1
J: TRBJ2-1
length: 16
CDR3: ATSDPGTAKSSYNEQF

V: TRBV28
J: TRBJ1-2
length: 13
CDR3: AMSPGDLGRYGYT

V: TRBV29-1
J: TRBJ2-7
length: 13
CDR3: SVGGGRQEVYEQY

V: TRBV12-3/TRBV12-4
J: TRBJ2-2
length: 14
CDR3: ASSPMTSGAHGELF

V: TRBV20-1
J: TRBJ1-5
length: 12
CDR3: SARTGPSPQPQH

V: TRBV7-1
J: TRBJ2-1
length: 20
CDR3: ASSSPSEPGLADRSSYNEQF

V: TRBV7-6
J: TRBJ2-5
length: 12
CDR3: ASSLFTGEETQY

V: TRBV9
J: TRBJ2-7
length: 11
CDR3: ASSLAPNYEQY